The rows below give T cell receptor beta chains drawn from one sample of a study of identifying expanded T cells in peripheral blood. Profiling relied on immunoSEQ multiplex PCR, and the TCRdb table lists in-frame clones only, not all of them. The data contain about 78,000 clones, 88% of them singletons. The material sequenced was blood. The receptors come from a person between 18 and 75 years old in good health. The CDR3 runs from the conserved cysteine through the conserved F or W. D genes are given only for firm matches. Clone size is not always given. Where it is, it says once, few, many or a class for expanded clones.

TGTGCCAGCAGCTTAGACCCCAGGGGGAGAAACATTCAGTACTTC	CASSLDPRGRNIQYF	TRBV7-9	few	TRBJ2-4	TRBD1
TGTGCCAGCAGCTTTACAACAAGATCTGGAAACACCATATATTTT	CASSFTTRSGNTIYF	TRBV7-2	.	TRBJ1-3	.
TGTGCCAGCAGCGTAGTGCTGGCCGGGGCCAACGTCCTGACTTTC	CASSVVLAGANVLTF	TRBV9	.	TRBJ2-6	.
TGCAGCGTTGAGGCCCCCCGGGGCGGCTACACCTTC	CSVEAPRGGYTF	TRBV29-1	.	TRBJ1-2	.
TGTGCCAGCAGTTTGTCTAACGGGGGGGCCGACGAGCAGTACTTC	CASSLSNGGADEQYF	TRBV28	.	TRBJ2-7	TRBD2
TGTGCCAGCCGGGGGCCTGAAGAGACCCAGTACTTC	CASRGPEETQYF	TRBV2	.	TRBJ2-5	.
TGTGCCAGCAGTACCCAGGGGAACACCGGGGAGCTGTTTTTT	CASSTQGNTGELFF	TRBV6-5	few	TRBJ2-2	.
TGCGCCAGCAGTGACCTAGCGGGGGGAAACACAGATACGCAGTATTTT	CASSDLAGGNTDTQYF	TRBV10-1	once	TRBJ2-3	TRBD2
TGTGCCAGCAGCTTAGCAGTCAAACCCTACGAGCAGTACTTC	CASSLAVKPYEQYF	TRBV7-9	.	TRBJ2-7	.
TGCGCCAGCAGCTTTAGGGGTTTATCGGCAGATACGCAGTATTTT	CASSFRGLSADTQYF	TRBV5-1	once	TRBJ2-3	.
TGTGCCAGCACCTTACAGGGCGCAGGGGCCAACGTCCTGACTTTC	CASTLQGAGANVLTF	TRBV6-6	.	TRBJ2-6	.
TGTGCCAGCAGCCAATCGTATCAGAGCTCCTATAATTCACCCCTCCACTTT	CASSQSYQSSYNSPLHF	TRBV16	few	TRBJ1-6	.
TGTGCCAGCAGCCCCGGACTCTATGGCTACACCTTC	CASSPGLYGYTF	TRBV7-9	.	TRBJ1-2	.
TGTGCCAGCAGCTCCCGGGCAGGCTACAATGAGCAGTTCTTC	CASSSRAGYNEQFF	TRBV7-2	.	TRBJ2-1	.
TGTGCCAGCCTTAACCAGTACCAAGAGACCCAGTACTTC	CASLNQYQETQYF	TRBV28	once	TRBJ2-5	.
TGTGCCAGTTCACAGGGGGCGCACACTGAAGCTTTCTTT	CASSQGAHTEAFF	TRBV19	.	TRBJ1-1	TRBD1
TGCGCCAGCAGCCCGGCCGGGGGCGCCTACTATGGCTACACCTTC	CASSPAGGAYYGYTF	TRBV5-1	.	TRBJ1-2	.
TGTGCCAGCAGTTTGGGGGGACAGGGGGCACAGGAGCAGTACTTC	CASSLGGQGAQEQYF	TRBV28	.	TRBJ2-7	TRBD1
TGCGCCAGCAGCTTGGCCAGGCCAAGCCAGGACACTGAAGCTTTCTTT	CASSLARPSQDTEAFF	TRBV5-1	.	TRBJ1-1	.
TGTGCCAGCACCCCGGATCGCTATGGCTACACCTTC	CASTPDRYGYTF	TRBV5-4	.	TRBJ1-2	.
TGTGCCAGCAAGGGCAATGATCAGTTCTTC	CASKGNDQFF	TRBV6-1	once	TRBJ2-1	.
TGTGCCAGCAGTTTATCTAGGAGGGGCAACACCATATATTTT	CASSLSRRGNTIYF	TRBV28	.	TRBJ1-3	.
TGTGCCAGCAGCCACCTAGGGCAGGGCGGCTACGAGCAGTACTTC	CASSHLGQGGYEQYF	TRBV4-2	once	TRBJ2-7	.
TGTGCCAGCAGGACACTCCACTCGGGAGAACCCCTCCACTTT	CASRTLHSGEPLHF	TRBV2	.	TRBJ1-6	.
TGCGCCAGCAGGGACTCAGGTGGGGACTATGGCTACACCTTC	CASRDSGGDYGYTF	TRBV4-3	.	TRBJ1-2	.
TGTGCCAGCAGCCCCGGGCACTCCGATAACAATGAGCAGTTCTTC	CASSPGHSDNNEQFF	TRBV13	once	TRBJ2-1	.
TGTGCCAGCAGCTTAGTAGGAGAGACCCAGTACTTC	CASSLVGETQYF	TRBV7-6	.	TRBJ2-5	.
TGTGCCAGTACCACTAGCGGGAGGAAGGAGACCCAGTACTTC	CASTTSGRKETQYF	TRBV19	.	TRBJ2-5	TRBD2
TGTGCCAGTAGTCTGCGGTCGGCTGGCTACACCTTC	CASSLRSAGYTF	TRBV19	.	TRBJ1-2	.
TGTGCCAGCAGCCCCAGGGTGCGCCACTTGCAACGGATTATCGACGAGCAGTACTTC	CASSPRVRHLQRIIDEQYF	TRBV5-6	.	TRBJ2-7	.
TGTGCCAGCAGTTCTGACATAAATTCACCCCTCCACTTT	CASSSDINSPLHF	TRBV27	.	TRBJ1-6	.
TGTGCCATCAAGAGGGCGCGTTATAACAATGAGCAGTTCTTC	CAIKRARYNNEQFF	TRBV10-3	.	TRBJ2-1	.